The entry below gives a single TCR beta chain sequence along with its context. These data belong to a study of shared T cell receptors in the human thymus. Germline CDR1 and CDR2: SGHDN and FVKESK. This CDR3 region has 16 residues. With V trimmed by 1 base and J by 7 bases, 9 bases remained unmatched. This table comes from immunoSEQ multiplex PCR, and its TCRdb copy is limited to in-frame clones, with some not included. This table has roughly 410,000 clones, 85% to 95% appearing once. The clonotype originates from a human donor. Sequencing was performed on thymocytes. The chain employs TRBV14 and TRBJ2-1, with 8 bases aligning to TRBD2. CDR3 DNA: TGTGCCAGCAGCCAAGTTACTAGCGGAGAGTTTAATGAGCAGTTCTTC. Translating it yields CASSQVTSGEFNEQFF.